This TCR beta chain was profiled in a study of blood T cell repertoires in COVID-19. Turning to the study itself: Researchers got acute and convalescent COVID-19 samples from the United States, Italy and Spain. Sample material is recorded as cDNA or gDNA derived from T cells, B-cell-depleted T cells, or PBMCs.

Per the study methods: The authors estimated nucleated cell counts from reference gene primer amplification. Measured with immunoSEQ multiplex PCR; TCRdb has only the in-frame clones, and not every one. V, J and clone size are taken as reported in that table, and D and trimming were inferred from the DNA itself. The sample holds fewer than 110,000 clones, 75% to 95% seen once. The J segment lost 3 bases and the V segment lost 3 bases, leaving 5 bases of the junction unmatched. The CDR3 runs 15 residues. The germline CDR1 and CDR2 sequences are KGHSY and FQNENV. The chain has TRBV16 and TRBJ2-7, with 10 bases matching TRBD1. The sequence was collected from a woman in her twenties or thirties with acute or convalescent COVID-19. Sequenced material: peripheral blood. The CDR3 bases are TGTGCCAGCAGCCAGCCGGGACAGGGGCACTACGAGCAGTACTTC. It encodes CASSQPGQGHYEQYF.